This TCR beta chain derives from a study of T cell repertoires in ileal Crohn's disease. CDR1 is MDHEN, CDR2 SYDVKM, per germline. The CDR3 is 13 residues long. V dropped 5 bases and J dropped 7; count of bases not matched to a gene: 2. Produced via immunoSEQ multiplex PCR; TCRdb's table is partial and in-frame only. The sample lists around 9,200 clones, roughly 85% occurring once. The time point was: neoterminal ileum biopsy at postoperative endoscopy, about 6 months after surgery. Material: ileal tissue. The receptor's source is an adult with Crohn's disease. The V gene is TRBV28, the J gene TRBJ1-5, with TRBD1 identical over 10 bases. Here the CDR3 reads CASSGDRGQPQHF. The CDR3 coding sequence is TGTGCCAGCAGTGGGGACAGGGGCCAGCCCCAGCATTTT. Filled out from reference TRBV28 and TRBJ1-5, the complete variable domain reads DVKVTQSSRYLVKRTGEKVFLECVQDMDHENMFWYRQDPGLGLRLIYFSYDVKMKEKGDIPEGYSVSREKKERFSLILESASTNQTSMYLCASSGDRGQPQHFGDGTRLSIL.